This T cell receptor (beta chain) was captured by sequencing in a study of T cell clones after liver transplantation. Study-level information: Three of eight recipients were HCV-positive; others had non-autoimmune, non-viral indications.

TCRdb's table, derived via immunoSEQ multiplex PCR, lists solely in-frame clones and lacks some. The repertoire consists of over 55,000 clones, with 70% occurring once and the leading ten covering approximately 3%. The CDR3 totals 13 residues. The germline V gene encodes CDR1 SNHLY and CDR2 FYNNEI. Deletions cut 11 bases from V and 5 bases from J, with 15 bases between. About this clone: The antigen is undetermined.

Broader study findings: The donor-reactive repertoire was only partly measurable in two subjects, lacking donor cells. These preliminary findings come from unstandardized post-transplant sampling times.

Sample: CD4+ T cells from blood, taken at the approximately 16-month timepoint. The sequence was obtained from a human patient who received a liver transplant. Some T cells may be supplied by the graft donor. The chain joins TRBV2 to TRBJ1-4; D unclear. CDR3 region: CAGDEGSNEKLFF. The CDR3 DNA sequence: TGTGCCGGCGACGAGGGCTCCAATGAAAAACTGTTTTTT.